The TCR beta chain under discussion was sequenced for a study of vaccination and CD4 T cells after COVID-19. Oncomine TCR Beta short-read sequencing was applied to DNA from cultured CD4+ T cells. In TCRdb, the PCR reads were re-called with MiXCR into one record per CDR3 protein. The sample has over 9,500 distinct CDR3 sequences; 40% to 50% are singletons. Treatment noted: roughly 10-day PBMC culture with coronavirus spike peptide pools or control peptides (ViraFEST assay). Germline V gene sequence: CDR1 SQVTM, CDR2 ANQGSEA. This CDR3 region has 13 residues. V shed 7 bases and J shed 4 bases, with 16 bases lying between them. To note about this clonotype: Its specificity is unknown.

The TCR originated in a human donor who had recovered from COVID-19. The chain carries TRBV29-1 and TRBJ1-2; tentative D call: TRBD1 (6 bases). The sample taken for sequencing was CD4+ T cells from blood, cultured in vitro. The CDR3 nucleotides are TGCAGCGATTCGCCCGGGACACCCTATGGCTACACCTTC. This sequence encodes CSDSPGTPYGYTF. The whole variable domain, remainder taken from reference TRBV29-1 and TRBJ1-2, is SAVISQKPSRDICQRGTSLTIQCQVDSQVTMMFWYRQQPGQSLTLIATANQGSEATYESGFVIDKFPISRPNLTFSTLTVSNMSPEDSSIYLCSDSPGTPYGYTFGSGTRLTVV.